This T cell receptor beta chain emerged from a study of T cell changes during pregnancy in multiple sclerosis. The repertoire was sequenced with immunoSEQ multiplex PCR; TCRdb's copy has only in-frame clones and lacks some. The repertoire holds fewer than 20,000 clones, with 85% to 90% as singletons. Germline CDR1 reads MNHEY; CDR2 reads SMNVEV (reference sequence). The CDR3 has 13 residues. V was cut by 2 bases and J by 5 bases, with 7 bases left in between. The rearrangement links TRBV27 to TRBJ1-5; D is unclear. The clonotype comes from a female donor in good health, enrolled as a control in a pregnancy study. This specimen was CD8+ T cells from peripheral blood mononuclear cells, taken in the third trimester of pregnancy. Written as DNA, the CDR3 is TGTGCCAGCAGTTTAGTTGGAGATCAGCCCCAGCATTTT. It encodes CASSLVGDQPQHF.